Presented here are 3 T cell receptor beta chains from one specimen sequenced in a study of control samples from healthy donors and cancer patients. Generated by immunoSEQ multiplex PCR, the TCRdb table keeps only in-frame clones and is missing some. The sample carries around 230,000 clones, around 94% recorded once. The sample was blood. The receptors were sampled from a man over 45 in good health.

The chain links TRBV2 to TRBJ1-2; D is ambiguous. Per the germline V gene, CDR1 is SNHLY and CDR2 is FYNNEI. The CDR3 is 12 amino acids. Trimming took 6 bases from V and 12 from J, leaving 17 bases between them. CDR3 loop: CASRESSTPNTF. CDR3 nucleotide sequence: TGTGCCAGCAGAGAATCGTCCACCCCCAACACCTTC.

CDR3 protein: CATSTETGYGYTF. The CDR3 coding sequence is TGTGCCACCAGCACCGAGACAGGCTATGGCTACACCTTC. The J gene is TRBJ1-2, the V gene TRBV15, with D possibly being TRBD1 (6 bases). Germline assignment: CDR1 LNHNV and CDR2 YYDKDF (reference sequence). This CDR3 has 13 residues. V was trimmed by 4 bases and J by 4 bases, leaving 10 bases between them.

This chain connects TRBV6-5 to TRBJ1-4; TRBD1 is a possible D gene (5 bases). V lost 4 bases and J lost 8, with 20 bases in between. Per germline, CDR1 MNHEY and CDR2 SVGAGI. The CDR3 extends over 16 amino acids. This chain's CDR3 is CASSCFDTGDREKLFF. The DNA for the CDR3 is TGTGCCAGCAGTTGCTTCGACACAGGAGATAGAGAAAAACTGTTTTTT.